The source of this T cell receptor beta chain is a study of human T cells and chemical hapten exposure. This clonotype was observed a handful of times. Germline assignment: CDR1 LGHNT and CDR2 FRNRAP. The CDR3 has 14 amino acids. With 7 bases removed from V and 3 bases from J, the gap between germline ends came to 13 bases. As for time point: pre-sensitization, week 0. Treatment in this sample: therapeutic diphenylcyclopropenone sensitization with weekly scalp DPC. Library preparation tagged each individual cDNA molecule with a unique molecular identifier. Each CDR3 protein is one row after TCRdb ran MiXCR on the RACE reads. The sample gives approximately 320,000 distinct CDR3 sequences, approximately 5.8% of which show up once; around 8.6% is in the top ten.

This TCR derives from a woman between 18 and 30 years old with alopecia areata. Some clones in this sample may be carry-over from other donors' samples. The V gene is TRBV12-5, the J gene TRBJ2-4, with D possibly matching TRBD2 (6 bases). This specimen consisted of whole blood, obtained in connection with sensitization to the hapten diphenylcyclopropenone (DPC). CDR3: CASALGGDKNIQYF. As DNA, the CDR3 is TGTGCTAGTGCTTTAGGAGGGGACAAAAACATTCAGTACTTC.